This entry concerns a single TCR beta chain. Germline V gene sequence: CDR1 SGHVS, CDR2 FQNEAQ. The CDR3 is 15 residues long. V was clipped by 1 base and J by 2 bases, with 9 bases between them. The data belong to a study of tumor-infiltrating lymphocytes in oesophageal squamous cell carcinoma. TCRdb ran MiXCR on the PCR reads and lists one entry per CDR3 protein. The sample lists about 11,000 distinct CDR3 sequences; about 50% were seen once. V is TRBV7-8 and J is TRBJ2-1; weak D call: TRBD2 (6 bases). The receptor's source is a female donor with esophageal squamous cell carcinoma. Sequenced sample: esophageal tumor tissue. The CDR3 DNA reads TGTGCCAGCAGCTTAGTGACTAGTCCCTACAATGAGCAGTTCTTC. Its translation is CASSLVTSPYNEQFF.